This is a list of T cell receptor beta chains from one sample in a study of cytomegalovirus exposure and HLA in healthy donors. The assay was immunoSEQ multiplex PCR, and TCRdb's table has in-frame clones only and misses some. In the table there are around 130,000 clones, more than 80% of which are singletons. The specimen sequenced was PBMCs. These receptors were taken from a man aged 25-45 years in good health and CMV-seronegative. The CDR3 runs from the conserved cysteine through the conserved F or W. Fields, in order: clone size, J gene, D gene, V gene, CDR3 DNA, CDR3 protein. The D gene is left open where the match is weak. The size entry is marked missing in some rows and otherwise reads once, few, many or a size class.

size: .; J: TRBJ1-2; D: TRBD1; V: TRBV30; DNA: TGTGCCTGGGCAAGGGGGCTTTACTATGGCTACACCTTC; CDR3: CAWARGLYYGYTF
size: .; J: TRBJ1-1; D: .; V: TRBV19; DNA: TGTGCCAGTAAGGCGGGCGTGAACACTGAAGCTTTCTTT; CDR3: CASKAGVNTEAFF
size: .; J: TRBJ2-1; D: TRBD2; V: TRBV10-1; DNA: TGCGCCAGCAGTGAGGTTTCAGCGGGAGAGGACAATGAGCAGTTCTTC; CDR3: CASSEVSAGEDNEQFF
size: .; J: TRBJ1-4; D: TRBD1; V: TRBV7-6; DNA: TGTGCCAGCAGTACAGGGGGCACTAACGAAAAACTGTTTTTT; CDR3: CASSTGGTNEKLFF
size: few; J: TRBJ1-5; D: TRBD1; V: TRBV7-9; DNA: TGTGCCAGCAGCCCTGGACAGGACGATAGCAATCAGCCCCAGCATTTT; CDR3: CASSPGQDDSNQPQHF
size: .; J: TRBJ2-7; D: .; V: TRBV15; DNA: TGTGCCACCAGCTGGCGAAGACCCGGGACTCAAACCTCCTACGAGCAGTACTTC; CDR3: CATSWRRPGTQTSYEQYF
size: .; J: TRBJ1-1; D: .; V: TRBV6-1; DNA: TGTGCCAGCAGTCCATTCAGGGGTCGTCCCTCTGAAGCTTTCTTT; CDR3: CASSPFRGRPSEAFF
size: .; J: TRBJ1-4; D: .; V: TRBV19; DNA: TGTGCCAGTAGTGACTTGCCCGGTGGAGGTGAAAAACTGTTTTTT; CDR3: CASSDLPGGGEKLFF
size: .; J: TRBJ1-1; D: .; V: TRBV9; DNA: TGTGCCAGCAGCGTAACAGGAAACACTGAAGCTTTCTTT; CDR3: CASSVTGNTEAFF
size: .; J: TRBJ1-4; D: TRBD1; V: TRBV28; DNA: TGTGCCAGCAGTTTACTGGGGGGACAGAGCTCTTTTGGGCTGTTTTTT; CDR3: CASSLLGGQSSFGLFF
size: once; J: TRBJ2-7; D: .; V: TRBV27; DNA: TGTGCCAGCGCCTTGGTCAGGGGCTACGAGCAGTACTTC; CDR3: CASALVRGYEQYF
size: .; J: TRBJ2-7; D: TRBD1; V: TRBV7-2; DNA: TGTGCCAGCAGCGGGACAGCCTCCTACGAGCAGTACTTC; CDR3: CASSGTASYEQYF
size: .; J: TRBJ2-7; D: TRBD2; V: TRBV7-2; DNA: TGTGCCAGCAGCCCCGGGACTAGCGGGAACTCCTACGAGCAGTACTTC; CDR3: CASSPGTSGNSYEQYF
size: .; J: TRBJ1-2; D: TRBD1; V: TRBV7-2; DNA: TGTGCCAGCAGTCTTCAGGGGGCCGACTATGGCTACACCTTC; CDR3: CASSLQGADYGYTF
size: .; J: TRBJ1-1; D: .; V: TRBV6-1; DNA: TGTGCCAGCAGCCTATGGGCGGAGGGGACTGAAGCTTTCTTT; CDR3: CASSLWAEGTEAFF
size: .; J: TRBJ2-7; D: TRBD2; V: TRBV14; DNA: TGTGCCAGCAGCCAAAGCATAGCGGGTGGTGTGCAGTACTTC; CDR3: CASSQSIAGGVQYF
size: .; J: TRBJ1-2; D: .; V: TRBV5-4; DNA: TGTGCCAGCAGCTTGAGGCAGGGAGGGGATGGCTACACCTTC; CDR3: CASSLRQGGDGYTF
size: .; J: TRBJ2-1; D: TRBD2; V: TRBV14; DNA: TGTGCCAGCAGCCAAGTAGCGGGAACCGACAATGAGCAGTTCTTC; CDR3: CASSQVAGTDNEQFF
size: .; J: TRBJ1-2; D: TRBD1; V: TRBV28; DNA: TGTGCCAGCAGCAACAGGGGCTCCTATGGCTACACCTTC; CDR3: CASSNRGSYGYTF
size: .; J: TRBJ2-7; D: TRBD2; V: TRBV18; DNA: TGTGCCAGCTCACCGTTCACTAGCGGGACCTCCTACGAGCAGTACTTC; CDR3: CASSPFTSGTSYEQYF
size: .; J: TRBJ2-3; D: TRBD2; V: TRBV15; DNA: TGTGCCACCAGCAGAGATAGGGGAGCGGGAGGGGAGGGGGATACGCAGTATTTT; CDR3: CATSRDRGAGGEGDTQYF
size: .; J: TRBJ1-2; D: .; V: TRBV30; DNA: TGTGCCTGGAGTATCACAGGCTATGGCTACACCTTC; CDR3: CAWSITGYGYTF
size: .; J: TRBJ2-3; D: TRBD1; V: TRBV9; DNA: TGTGCCAGCAGCGTGGGGACAGGGTGGGGCACAGATACGCAGTATTTT; CDR3: CASSVGTGWGTDTQYF
size: .; J: TRBJ2-5; D: TRBD2; V: TRBV7-8; DNA: TGTGCCAGCAGCCCATGGACTAGCGGGAGGGTAGAGACCCAGTACTTC; CDR3: CASSPWTSGRVETQYF
size: once; J: TRBJ2-3; D: .; V: TRBV5-1; DNA: TGCGCCAGCAGCCGCGGGTCTCAAACAGATACGCAGTATTTT; CDR3: CASSRGSQTDTQYF
size: .; J: TRBJ2-7; D: .; V: TRBV11-3; DNA: TGTGCCAGCAGTGCCCGGGGCGGGAACTACGAGCAGTACTTC; CDR3: CASSARGGNYEQYF
size: .; J: TRBJ2-7; D: TRBD2; V: TRBV19; DNA: TGTGCCAGTAGTATAGGAGGGGGACTAGTACGCGAGCAGTACTTC; CDR3: CASSIGGGLVREQYF
size: .; J: TRBJ2-4; D: .; V: TRBV5-1; DNA: TGCGCCAGCAGTGAAAGGGGGTCCAAAAACATTCAGTACTTC; CDR3: CASSERGSKNIQYF
size: .; J: TRBJ2-1; D: TRBD2; V: TRBV19; DNA: TGTGCCAGTACCTTGGGGCGGGAGTTATCGAATGAGCAGTTCTTC; CDR3: CASTLGRELSNEQFF
size: few; J: TRBJ1-5; D: .; V: TRBV4-2; DNA: TGTGCCAGCAGCCTACTGAGGGGAGGTCAGCCCCAGCATTTT; CDR3: CASSLLRGGQPQHF